This T cell receptor (beta chain) was sequenced during a study of T cell responses to AZD1222 COVID-19 vaccine. General observations from the study: Only 5 or 6 individuals given AZD1222 were seropositive at baseline. In a largely white British group with more females than males, clonal diversity was possibly underestimated.

After removal of 2 bases from V and 12 bases from J, the junction contained 3 bases not matched to a gene. This CDR3 comprises 13 residues. In germline, CDR1 is KGHDR, CDR2 SFDVKD. This clone has a handful of counts. Its cognate antigen is unknown. Profiled with immunoSEQ multiplex PCR; TCRdb holds only in-frame clones, not every one. The table shows 90,000 to 120,000 clones, with around 92% occurring only once. The V and J genes are TRBV24-1 and TRBJ2-1; TRBD2 agrees at 10 bases. Sequencing was performed on peripheral blood, taken on day 0 of AZD1222 vaccination. The source of this sequence is an adult in good health. Here the CDR3 reads CATSDSSSGRQFF. CDR3 nucleotide sequence: TGTGCCACCAGTGATTCGTCTAGCGGGAGGCAGTTCTTC.